The 16 T cell receptor beta chains below all came from one sample that was sequenced in a study of control samples from healthy donors and cancer patients. Method: immunoSEQ multiplex PCR; TCRdb's copy keeps in-frame clones and lacks some. The data show 75,000 to 100,000 clones, 80% to 90% seen once. Sequenced material: blood. Receptor source: a man under 40 in good health.

The chain carries TRBV11-2 and TRBJ2-1, with 8 bases that match TRBD1. The CDR3 is 15 residues long. The J segment lost 5 bases and the V segment lost 4 bases, leaving 7 bases of the junction unmatched. Germline lookup yields CDR1 SGHAT and CDR2 FQNNGV. CDR3 loop: CASSWFADRDNEQFF. For the CDR3, the DNA is TGTGCCAGCAGCTGGTTTGCGGACAGGGACAATGAGCAGTTCTTC.

V usage is TRBV7-7 and J usage is TRBJ2-1; D gene uncertain. There are 13 residues in the CDR3. In germline, CDR1 is SSHAT, CDR2 FNYEAQ (reference sequence). Trimming left V 4 bases short and J 10 bases short, with 14 bases between. The CDR3 DNA is TGTGCCAGCAGCTCCTATCATAAACGAGAGCAGTTCTTC. Its protein is CASSSYHKREQFF.

The J gene is TRBJ2-3, the V gene TRBV5-5; 12 bases map to TRBD2. Germline V gene sequence: CDR1 SGHKS, CDR2 YYEKEE (reference sequence). CDR3 length: 15 amino acids. With V trimmed by 10 bases and J by 6 bases, 12 bases remained unmatched. CDR3 protein: CAVRLAGAPGDTQYF. In DNA form, the CDR3 reads TGTGCCGTCCGACTAGCGGGAGCCCCAGGGGATACGCAGTATTTT.

The chain employs TRBV24-1 and TRBJ1-4; no firm D call. The germline V gene encodes CDR1 KGHDR and CDR2 SFDVKD. The CDR3 contains 12 residues. V was pared by 5 bases and J by 12 bases, with 12 bases between. CDR3 loop: CATSASPGELFF. CDR3 DNA sequence: TGTGCCACCAGTGCCTCACCGGGAGAACTGTTTTTT.

This clone is medium-sized within its sample. The CDR3 nucleotides are TGTGCCAGCAGTCCAGACAGGGAGAGGTACGAGCAGTACTTC. Its protein is CASSPDRERYEQYF. This chain connects TRBV6-5 to TRBJ2-7; 7 bases map to TRBD1. Germline lookup yields CDR1 MNHEY and CDR2 SVGAGI. The CDR3 sequence is 14 residues long. Unmatched junction bases numbered 8, after V lost 5 bases and J lost 4 bases.

The genes are TRBV24-1 and TRBJ2-5; 7 bases match TRBD1. The J segment lost 0 bases and the V segment lost 7 bases, leaving 4 bases of the junction unmatched. In germline, CDR1 is KGHDR, CDR2 SFDVKD. CDR3 length: 14 amino acids. CDR3 sequence reads: CATRKTGDQETQYF. The CDR3 DNA reads TGTGCCACCAGAAAAACAGGGGACCAAGAGACCCAGTACTTC.

The chain employs TRBV19 and TRBJ1-5; 8 nucleotides match TRBD1. V lost 7 bases and J lost 1; bases outside the gene matches: 12. The CDR3 runs to 17 residues. Germline CDR1 is LNHDA and CDR2 is SQIVND (reference sequence). CDR3 in amino acids: CASIQFSGGGSNQPQHF. The CDR3 bases are TGTGCCAGTATCCAATTTTCAGGGGGCGGCAGCAATCAGCCCCAGCATTTT.

The chain employs TRBV28 and TRBJ1-5; 9 bases align to TRBD1. Germline lookup yields CDR1 MDHEN and CDR2 SYDVKM. Losses at the gene ends were 1 base for V and 4 bases for J; bases not matched to a gene: 2. The CDR3 has 15 amino acids. DNA for the CDR3: TGTGCCAGCAGTTTATCCGGGACAGGGAATCAGCCCCAGCATTTT. Protein sequence: CASSLSGTGNQPQHF.

The chain combines TRBV14 with TRBJ1-1, with 8 nucleotides matching TRBD1. The CDR3 loop spans 13 amino acids. Germline assignment: CDR1 SGHDN and CDR2 FVKESK. V lost 4 bases to trimming and J lost 4 bases; unmatched junction nucleotides: 2. As DNA, the CDR3 is TGTGCCAGCAGCCTGGGGACAGGCACTGAAGCTTTCTTT. Translated: CASSLGTGTEAFF. The full variable domain, with the rest looked up from reference TRBV14 and TRBJ1-1, is EAGVTQFPSHSVIEKGQTVTLRCDPISGHDNLYWYRRVMGKEIKFLLHFVKESKQDESGMPNNRFLAERTGGTYSTLKVQPAELEDSGVYFCASSLGTGTEAFFGQGTRLTVV.

The chain is built from TRBV10-3 and TRBJ1-1; TRBD1 matches at 8 bases. This CDR3 has 13 residues. Trimming took 7 bases from V and 2 from J; bases not matched to a gene: 3. Per the germline V gene, CDR1 is ENHRY and CDR2 is SYGVKD. The CDR3 sequence: CAIKDRENTEAFF. The CDR3 DNA reads as TGTGCCATCAAGGACAGGGAAAACACTGAAGCTTTCTTT.

This clone has more than one count but fewer than ten. The V gene is TRBV30, the J gene TRBJ1-5; unclear D gene. Trimming removed 5 bases from V and 8 bases from J, with 16 bases in between. There are 13 residues in the CDR3. CDR1 is GTSNPN, CDR2 SVGIG, per germline (reference sequence). The CDR3 nucleotides read TGTGCCTGGGGCTACAACGCTGGGGAGCCCCAGCATTTT. This translates into CAWGYNAGEPQHF.

V usage is TRBV14 and J usage is TRBJ1-1; D perhaps matches TRBD1 (5 bases). V lost 0 bases to trimming and J lost 0 bases, with 14 bases between them. CDR3 size: 17 residues. Germline values: CDR1 SGHDN, CDR2 FVKESK. Here the CDR3 reads CASSQDWGQRVNTEAFF. The CDR3, as DNA: TGTGCCAGCAGCCAAGATTGGGGCCAAAGGGTGAACACTGAAGCTTTCTTT.

The V call is TRBV7-6, the J call TRBJ1-3; D is possibly TRBD1 (6 bases). CDR3 length: 16 amino acids. Trimming took 5 bases from V and 3 from J, leaving 17 bases between them. Germline assignment: CDR1 SGHVS and CDR2 FNYEAQ. This chain's CDR3 is CASSPGAGAFGNTIYF. CDR3 DNA: TGTGCCAGCAGCCCCGGGGCAGGGGCTTTTGGAAACACCATATATTTT.

The chain has TRBV7-9 and TRBJ1-2; D is uncertain. The CDR3 extends over 13 amino acids. In germline, CDR1 is SEHNR, CDR2 FQNEAQ (reference sequence). V lost 10 bases, J lost 2 bases, and 14 bases lay in between. The CDR3 nucleotides read TGTGCCATTTTACCAGACGCAAACTATGGCTACACCTTC. Encoded protein: CAILPDANYGYTF.

This clone was counted only a few times. This sequence joins TRBV11-2 and TRBJ1-4; 7 bases are a match to TRBD1. The J call is in doubt because the DNA end fits TRBJ2-2 better. The CDR3 length is 15 residues. CDR1 SGHAT and CDR2 FQNNGV come from the germline V gene. The CDR3 nucleotides are TGTGCCAGCAGCCCCCGACAGGGCAGAATGGAGGAGCTGTTTTTT. Translating gives CASSPRQGRMEELFF.

This chain links TRBV7-9 with TRBJ2-1; D is perhaps TRBD1 or TRBD2 (5 bases each). In germline, CDR1 is SEHNR, CDR2 FQNEAQ (reference sequence). This CDR3 is built from 18 residues. The V end was cut by 5 bases, the J end by 3 bases, with 23 bases between. CDR3 in amino acids: CASSRTLSGNGGYNEQFF. CDR3 in DNA: TGTGCCAGCAGCCGGACCCTTTCCGGGAATGGGGGCTACAATGAGCAGTTCTTC.